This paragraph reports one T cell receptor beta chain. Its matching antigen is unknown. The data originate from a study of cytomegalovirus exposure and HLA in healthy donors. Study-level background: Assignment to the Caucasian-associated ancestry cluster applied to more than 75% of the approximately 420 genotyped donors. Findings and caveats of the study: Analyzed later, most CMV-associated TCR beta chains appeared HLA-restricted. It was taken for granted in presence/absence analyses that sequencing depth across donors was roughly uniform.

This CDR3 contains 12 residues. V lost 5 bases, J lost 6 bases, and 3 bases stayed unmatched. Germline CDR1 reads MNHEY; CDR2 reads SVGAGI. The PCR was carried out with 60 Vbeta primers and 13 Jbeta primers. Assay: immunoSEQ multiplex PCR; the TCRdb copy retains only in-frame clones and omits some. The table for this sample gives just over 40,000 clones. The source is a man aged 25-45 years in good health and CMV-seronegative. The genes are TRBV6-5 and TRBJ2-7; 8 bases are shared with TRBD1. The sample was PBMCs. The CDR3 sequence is CASSQTGAEQYF. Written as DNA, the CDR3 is TGTGCCAGCAGTCAGACAGGGGCCGAGCAGTACTTC.